Listed below are T cell receptor beta chains from one sample, sequenced in a study of cytomegalovirus exposure and HLA in healthy donors. Only in-frame clones appear in the TCRdb table, and some are missing; sequencing was by immunoSEQ multiplex PCR. Counted here are 80,000 to 95,000 clones, 63% occurring once; the ten biggest clones make up approximately 6%. Material for sequencing was PBMCs. The source is a woman younger than 45 in good health and CMV-seronegative. CDR3s include the opening cysteine and the closing phenylalanine or tryptophan. A D gene is named only where the DNA matches it firmly. Only some rows state a clone size, as once, few, many or a class for expanded clones.

TRBV7-2	NA	TRBJ1-1	TRBD1	CASSFTQGGWTEAFF	TGTGCCAGCAGCTTTACTCAGGGGGGATGGACTGAAGCTTTCTTT
TRBV5-4	NA	TRBJ1-4	TRBD1	CASSRRGDRGKSATNEKLFF	TGTGCCAGCAGCCGTAGGGGGGACAGGGGCAAATCGGCAACTAATGAAAAACTGTTTTTT
TRBV14	NA	TRBJ2-5	NA	CASSQQETQYF	TGTGCCAGCAGCCAACAGGAGACCCAGTACTTC
TRBV27	NA	TRBJ2-1	NA	CASTRGPTYNEQFF	TGTGCCAGCACTCGAGGGCCGACATACAATGAGCAGTTCTTC
TRBV9	once	TRBJ2-7	NA	CASSVDSAGPTREQYF	TGTGCCAGCAGCGTAGACTCGGCGGGGCCTACCCGCGAGCAGTACTTC
TRBV10-2	once	TRBJ2-5	NA	CASSDMWGDLRETQYF	TGCGCCAGCAGTGATATGTGGGGGGACCTACGAGAGACCCAGTACTTC
TRBV7-9	few	TRBJ2-7	TRBD1	CASSNPGQGYEQYF	TGTGCCAGCAGCAACCCGGGACAGGGCTACGAGCAGTACTTC
TRBV18	NA	TRBJ1-2	TRBD1	CASSPTGGGYGYTF	TGTGCCAGCTCACCCACAGGGGGCGGCTATGGCTACACCTTC
TRBV6-6	NA	TRBJ1-5	NA	CASSYSSRGNQPQHF	TGTGCCAGCAGTTACTCGAGCAGGGGCAATCAGCCCCAGCATTTT
TRBV7-9	NA	TRBJ1-5	TRBD1	CASSSGDRVHQPQHF	TGTGCCAGCAGCTCAGGAGACAGGGTGCATCAGCCCCAGCATTTT
TRBV29-1	NA	TRBJ2-3	NA	CSVERVATDTQYF	TGCAGCGTTGAACGAGTAGCCACAGATACGCAGTATTTT
TRBV2	NA	TRBJ2-1	NA	CASMPTHLRNEQFF	TGTGCCAGCATGCCAACCCACTTGAGGAATGAGCAGTTCTTC
TRBV27	few	TRBJ2-1	NA	CASSLPAGGEQFF	TGTGCCAGCAGTTTACCTGCCGGAGGTGAGCAGTTCTTC
TRBV13	NA	TRBJ2-3	NA	CASSSRQITDTQYF	TGTGCCAGCAGCTCTAGACAGATCACAGATACGCAGTATTTT
TRBV5-6	NA	TRBJ1-6	TRBD1	CASSLYEGASYNSPLHF	TGTGCCAGCAGCTTGTATGAGGGGGCTTCCTATAATTCACCCCTCCACTTT
TRBV10-3	NA	TRBJ2-7	NA	CAISDPQGSYEQYF	TGTGCCATCAGCGACCCACAGGGCTCCTACGAGCAGTACTTC
TRBV19	NA	TRBJ1-1	NA	CASSIANRETEAFF	TGTGCCAGTAGTATAGCAAACAGGGAAACTGAGGCTTTCTTT
TRBV5-4	NA	TRBJ2-5	TRBD2	CASSRGLAGSRGAQYF	TGTGCCAGCAGCCGTGGACTAGCGGGGAGCAGGGGGGCCCAGTACTTC
TRBV27	few	TRBJ1-2	NA	CASSLFQGTSYGYTF	TGTGCCAGCAGTTTATTTCAGGGGACCTCCTATGGCTACACCTTC
TRBV5-5	NA	TRBJ2-7	NA	CASSSTDRNYEQYF	TGTGCCAGCAGCTCGACTGACAGAAACTACGAGCAGTACTTC
TRBV28	few	TRBJ1-4	NA	CATLDRRNEKLFF	TGTGCCACACTCGACAGGAGAAACGAAAAACTGTTTTTT
TRBV7-9	few	TRBJ2-2	TRBD1	CASSPPNRDRNTGELFF	TGTGCCAGCAGCCCCCCCAATCGGGACAGGAACACCGGGGAGCTGTTTTTT
TRBV11-2	NA	TRBJ1-5	TRBD1	CASSYGQGGNQPQHF	TGTGCCAGCAGTTACGGACAGGGGGGCAATCAGCCCCAGCATTTT